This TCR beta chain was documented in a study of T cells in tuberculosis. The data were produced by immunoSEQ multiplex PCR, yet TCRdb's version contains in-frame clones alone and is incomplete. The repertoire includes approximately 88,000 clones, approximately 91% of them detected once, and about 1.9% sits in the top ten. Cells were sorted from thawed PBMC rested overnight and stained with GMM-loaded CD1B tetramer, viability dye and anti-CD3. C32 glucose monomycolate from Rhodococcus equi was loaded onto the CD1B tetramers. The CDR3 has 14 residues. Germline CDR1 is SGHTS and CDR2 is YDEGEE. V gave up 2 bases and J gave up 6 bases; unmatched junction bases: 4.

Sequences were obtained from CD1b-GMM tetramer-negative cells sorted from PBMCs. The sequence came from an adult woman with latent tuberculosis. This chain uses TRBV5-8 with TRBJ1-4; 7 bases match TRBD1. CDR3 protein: CASSFGTEDEKLFF. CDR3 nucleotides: TGTGCCAGCAGCTTCGGGACAGAAGATGAAAAACTGTTTTTT.